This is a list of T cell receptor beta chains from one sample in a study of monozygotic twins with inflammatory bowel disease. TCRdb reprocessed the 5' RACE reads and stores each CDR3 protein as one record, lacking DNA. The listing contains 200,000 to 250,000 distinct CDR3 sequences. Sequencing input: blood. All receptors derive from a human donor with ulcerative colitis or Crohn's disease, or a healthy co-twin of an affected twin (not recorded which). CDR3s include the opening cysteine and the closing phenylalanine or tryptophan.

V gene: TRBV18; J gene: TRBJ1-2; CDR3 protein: CASSPGAGTYGYTF
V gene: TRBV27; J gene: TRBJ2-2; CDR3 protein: CATLGGFAGELFF
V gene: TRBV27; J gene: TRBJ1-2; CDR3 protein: CASSFRQGYGYTF
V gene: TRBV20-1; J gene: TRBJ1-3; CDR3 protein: CSARGPWGTTSGNTIYF
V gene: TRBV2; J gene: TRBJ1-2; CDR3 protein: CASRLDSWGGYTF
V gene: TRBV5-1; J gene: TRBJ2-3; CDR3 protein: CASSRTSGTDTQYF
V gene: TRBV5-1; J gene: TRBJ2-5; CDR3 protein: CASSPNPSGQNLGETQYF
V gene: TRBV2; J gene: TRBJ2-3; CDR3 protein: CAIAQSSSSTDTQYF
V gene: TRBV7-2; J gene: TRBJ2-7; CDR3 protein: CASSLALGSSYEQYF
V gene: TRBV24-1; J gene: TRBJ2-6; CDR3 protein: CATSERTGANVLTF
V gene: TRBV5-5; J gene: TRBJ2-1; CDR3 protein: CASSLGLAGGFEQFF
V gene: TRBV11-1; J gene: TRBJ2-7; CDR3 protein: CATELHPGGGDSTYEQYF
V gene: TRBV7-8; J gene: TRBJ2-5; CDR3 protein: CASSQITAQETQYF
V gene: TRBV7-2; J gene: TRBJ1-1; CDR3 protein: CASSLLGGQNTEAFF
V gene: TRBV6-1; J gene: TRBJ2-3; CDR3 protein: CASSHLGTGTDTQYF
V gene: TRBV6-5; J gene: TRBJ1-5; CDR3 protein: CASSYSAALNQPQHF
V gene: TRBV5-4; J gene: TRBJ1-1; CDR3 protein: CASSFTGLNTEAFF
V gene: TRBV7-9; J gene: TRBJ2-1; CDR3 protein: CASSKTGGRNEQFF
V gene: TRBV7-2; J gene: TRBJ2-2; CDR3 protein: CASSFSLRASNTGELFF
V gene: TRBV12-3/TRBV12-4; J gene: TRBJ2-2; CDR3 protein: CASRRKTGGVGTGELFF
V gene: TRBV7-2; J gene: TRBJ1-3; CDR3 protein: CASSSKAAVSGNTIYF
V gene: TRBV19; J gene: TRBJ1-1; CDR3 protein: CASSIDRWREAFF
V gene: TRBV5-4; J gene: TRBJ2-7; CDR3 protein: CASSSIPPDSYEQYF
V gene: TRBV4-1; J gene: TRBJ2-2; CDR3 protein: CASSLNGGELFF
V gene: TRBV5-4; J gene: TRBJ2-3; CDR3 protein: CASSRQGTDTQYF
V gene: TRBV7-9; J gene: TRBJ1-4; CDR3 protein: CASSQKNLLFF
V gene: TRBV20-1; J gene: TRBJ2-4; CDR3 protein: CSATEAGVAKNIQYF
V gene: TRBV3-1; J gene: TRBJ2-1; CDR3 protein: CASSHGRLAGDDEQFF
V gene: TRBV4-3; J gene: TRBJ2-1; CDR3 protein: CASSQVPEKPYNEQFF
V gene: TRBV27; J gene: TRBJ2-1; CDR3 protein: CASSLVTGGIYNEQFF
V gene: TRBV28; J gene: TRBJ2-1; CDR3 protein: CASSLSGSVYNEQFF
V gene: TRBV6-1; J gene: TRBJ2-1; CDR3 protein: CASSQGLSYNEQFF
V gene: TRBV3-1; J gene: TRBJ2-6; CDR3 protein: CASSPSLAGLSGANVLTF
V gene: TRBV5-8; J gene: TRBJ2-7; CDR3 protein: CASSPRLGSLYEQYF
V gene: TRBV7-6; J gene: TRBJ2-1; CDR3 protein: CASSLDPNEQFF
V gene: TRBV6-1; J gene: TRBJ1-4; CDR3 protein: CASSNQGGTNEKLFF
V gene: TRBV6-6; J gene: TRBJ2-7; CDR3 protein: CASSSLREKAQYF
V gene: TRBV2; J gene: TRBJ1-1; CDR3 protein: CASSEGPSFMNTEAFF
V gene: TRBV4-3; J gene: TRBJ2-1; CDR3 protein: CASSLRGLAVYDEQFF
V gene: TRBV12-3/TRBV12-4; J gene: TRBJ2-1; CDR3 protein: CASSPQAGGVGNEQFF
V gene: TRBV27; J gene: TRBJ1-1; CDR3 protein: CASSFRGPRTEAFF
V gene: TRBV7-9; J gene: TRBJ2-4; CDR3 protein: CASSLLQGNIQYF
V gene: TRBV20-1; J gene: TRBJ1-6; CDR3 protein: CSARPLGQGISPLHF
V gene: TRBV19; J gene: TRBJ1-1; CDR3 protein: CASQKSPPATKAFF
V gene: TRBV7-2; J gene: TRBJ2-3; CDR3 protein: CASSLGPGGGGQDTQYF
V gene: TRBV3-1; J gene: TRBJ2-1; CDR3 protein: CASSRTQGYNEQFF
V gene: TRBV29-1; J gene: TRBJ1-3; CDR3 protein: CSADGGVGNTIYF
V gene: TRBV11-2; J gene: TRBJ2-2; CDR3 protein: CASSLDRGLRSTGELFF
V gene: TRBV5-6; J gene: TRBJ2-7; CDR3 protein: CASSLRIGLGAVKQYF
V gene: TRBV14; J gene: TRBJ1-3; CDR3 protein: CASSQDSGRVSGNTIYF
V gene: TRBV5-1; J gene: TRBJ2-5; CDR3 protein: CASSNPPRETQYF
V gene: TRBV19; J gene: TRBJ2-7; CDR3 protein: CASSQHYEQYF
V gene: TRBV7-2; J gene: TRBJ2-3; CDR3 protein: CASSSPSAPGGDTQYF
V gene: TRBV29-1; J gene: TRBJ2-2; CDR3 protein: CSVAWAERTGELFF
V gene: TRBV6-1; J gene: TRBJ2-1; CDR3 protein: CASRMSSYNEQFF
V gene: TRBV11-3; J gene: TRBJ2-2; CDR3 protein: CASSLAGQGFTGELFF
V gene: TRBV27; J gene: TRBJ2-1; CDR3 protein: CASSSMGLAKYNEQFF
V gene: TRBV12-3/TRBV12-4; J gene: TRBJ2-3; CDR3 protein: CASSFLGGDTQYF
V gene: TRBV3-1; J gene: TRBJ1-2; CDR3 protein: CASSHQGARYGYTF